This is a list of T cell receptor beta chains from one sample in a study of cytomegalovirus exposure and HLA in healthy donors. Profiling relied on immunoSEQ multiplex PCR, and the TCRdb table lists in-frame clones only, not all of them. The repertoire consists of around 110,000 clones, with 75% to 85% occurring once and the leading ten covering approximately 1.5%. The sequenced sample consisted of PBMCs. The receptors originated from a man in his fifties or sixties in good health and CMV-seronegative. CDR3s include the opening cysteine and the closing phenylalanine or tryptophan.

v_call	j_call	cdr3_aa
TRBV11-2	TRBJ2-2	CASTPLQTAGELFF
TRBV19	TRBJ1-1	CASSIRQGSTEAFF
TRBV15	TRBJ1-1	CATSRDLDFTEAFF
TRBV19	TRBJ2-5	CASSGDRVTETQYF
TRBV27	TRBJ1-2	CASSFAGGVYGYTF
TRBV6-1	TRBJ1-6	CASSSKGAGSPLHF
TRBV7-7	TRBJ2-2	CASSLIAGDDTGELFF
TRBV5-1	TRBJ1-5	CASSPSTGEGESANQPQHF
TRBV30	TRBJ2-7	CAWTNLGGPPYEQYF
TRBV2	TRBJ1-1	CASSNLRTLLMNTEAFF
TRBV19	TRBJ2-7	CASSGTGGAYEQYF
TRBV2	TRBJ2-1	CASATGGPSYNEQFF
TRBV9	NA	CASSGGPGSNYEQYF
TRBV4-1	TRBJ1-1	CASSQVLRGNTEAFF
TRBV28	TRBJ1-2	CASGTGVLGYTF
TRBV13	TRBJ2-5	CASSTRLAGGWETQYF
TRBV18	TRBJ1-1	CASSLLQPTGNTEAFF
TRBV4-1	TRBJ2-1	CASSQRGGSYNEQFF
TRBV28	TRBJ1-2	CASSLAQGDGYTF
TRBV2	TRBJ2-6	CASSETGTGANVLTF
TRBV19	TRBJ1-2	CASRSGNHYGYTF
TRBV5-1	TRBJ1-1	CASSFEPGTEEAFF
TRBV19	TRBJ2-1	CASSLRDKNNEQFF
TRBV7-9	TRBJ1-1	CASSTPGGTEAFF
TRBV10-3	TRBJ2-3	CAIQEQAPPDTQYF
TRBV11-1	TRBJ2-5	CASSRRDRGFGTQYF
TRBV2	TRBJ1-5	CASSDTGVPQPQHF
TRBV18	TRBJ2-1	CASSPADRGDENEQFF
TRBV30	TRBJ1-2	CAWTLYRGMGYGYTF
TRBV15	TRBJ1-4	CATSRDKDISSPANEKLFF